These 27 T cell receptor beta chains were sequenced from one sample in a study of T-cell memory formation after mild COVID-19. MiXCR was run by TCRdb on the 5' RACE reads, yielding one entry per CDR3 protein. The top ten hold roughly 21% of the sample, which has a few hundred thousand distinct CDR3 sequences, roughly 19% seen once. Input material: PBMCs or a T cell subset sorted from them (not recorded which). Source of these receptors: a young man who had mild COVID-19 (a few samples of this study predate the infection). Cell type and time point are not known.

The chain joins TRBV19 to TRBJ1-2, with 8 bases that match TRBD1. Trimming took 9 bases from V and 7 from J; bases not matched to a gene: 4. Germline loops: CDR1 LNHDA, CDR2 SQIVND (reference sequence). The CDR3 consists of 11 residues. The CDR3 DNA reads TGTGCCAGAACACAGGGGGGTGGCTACACCTTC. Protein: CARTQGGGYTF.

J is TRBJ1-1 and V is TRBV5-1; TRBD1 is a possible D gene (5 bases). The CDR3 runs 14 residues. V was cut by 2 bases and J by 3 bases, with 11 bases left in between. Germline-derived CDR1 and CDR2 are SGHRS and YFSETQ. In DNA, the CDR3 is TGCGCCAGCAGCTTATCGGTGGGGGACACTGAAGCTTTCTTT. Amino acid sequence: CASSLSVGDTEAFF.

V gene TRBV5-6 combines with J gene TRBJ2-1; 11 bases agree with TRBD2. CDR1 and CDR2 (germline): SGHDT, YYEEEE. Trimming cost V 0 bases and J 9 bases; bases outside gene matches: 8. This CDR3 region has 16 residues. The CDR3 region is CASSLEVAGGLSEQFF. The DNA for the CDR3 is TGTGCCAGCAGCTTGGAAGTAGCGGGGGGGCTGAGTGAGCAGTTCTTC.

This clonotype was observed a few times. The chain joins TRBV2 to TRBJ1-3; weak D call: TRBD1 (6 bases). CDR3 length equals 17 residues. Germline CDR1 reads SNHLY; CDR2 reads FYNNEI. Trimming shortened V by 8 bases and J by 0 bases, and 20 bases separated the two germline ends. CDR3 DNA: TGTGCCAGCGGTGGTCAGGGGTTACGGGGCTCTGGAAACACCATATATTTT. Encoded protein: CASGGQGLRGSGNTIYF.

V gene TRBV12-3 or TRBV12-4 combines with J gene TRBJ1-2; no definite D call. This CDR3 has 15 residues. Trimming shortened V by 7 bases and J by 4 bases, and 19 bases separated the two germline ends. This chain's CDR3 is CASTASPAAFYGYTF. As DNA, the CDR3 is TGTGCCAGCACCGCGAGCCCGGCCGCCTTCTATGGCTACACCTTC.

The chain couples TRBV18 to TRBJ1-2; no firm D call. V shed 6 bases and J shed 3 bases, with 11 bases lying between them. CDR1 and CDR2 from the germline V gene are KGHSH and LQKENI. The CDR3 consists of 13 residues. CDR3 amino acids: CASSPDGDYGYTF. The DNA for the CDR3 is TGTGCCAGCTCGCCGGACGGAGACTATGGCTACACCTTC. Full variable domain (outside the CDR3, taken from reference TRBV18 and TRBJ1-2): NAGVMQNPRHLVRRRGQEARLRCSPMKGHSHVYWYRQLPEEGLKFMVYLQKENIIDESGMPKERFSAEFPKEGPSILRIQQVVRGDSAAYFCASSPDGDYGYTFGSGTRLTVV.

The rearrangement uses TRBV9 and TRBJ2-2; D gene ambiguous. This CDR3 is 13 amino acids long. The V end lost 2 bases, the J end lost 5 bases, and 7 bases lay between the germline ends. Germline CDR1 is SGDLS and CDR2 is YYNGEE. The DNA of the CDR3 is TGTGCCAGCAGCGTTGACGGGACCGGGGAGCTGTTTTTT. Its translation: CASSVDGTGELFF.

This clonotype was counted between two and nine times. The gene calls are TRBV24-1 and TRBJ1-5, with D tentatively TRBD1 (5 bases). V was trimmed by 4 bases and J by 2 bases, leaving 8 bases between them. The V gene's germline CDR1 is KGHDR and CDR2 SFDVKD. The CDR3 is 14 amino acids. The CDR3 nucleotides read TGTGCCACCAGTGAAGCAGGGCGCAATCAGCCCCAGCATTTT. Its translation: CATSEAGRNQPQHF.

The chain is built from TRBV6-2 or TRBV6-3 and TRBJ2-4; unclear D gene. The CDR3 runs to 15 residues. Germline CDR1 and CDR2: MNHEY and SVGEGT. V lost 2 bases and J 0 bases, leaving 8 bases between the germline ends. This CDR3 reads CASSYRQLAKNIQYF. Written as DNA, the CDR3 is TGTGCCAGCAGTTACCGACAACTAGCCAAAAACATTCAGTACTTC.

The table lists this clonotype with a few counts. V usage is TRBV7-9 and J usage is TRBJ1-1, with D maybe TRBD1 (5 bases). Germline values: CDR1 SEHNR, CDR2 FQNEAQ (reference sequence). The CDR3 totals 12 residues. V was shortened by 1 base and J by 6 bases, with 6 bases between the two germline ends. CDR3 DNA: TGTGCCAGCAGCTTAGGACAGCCTGAAGCTTTCTTT. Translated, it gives CASSLGQPEAFF.

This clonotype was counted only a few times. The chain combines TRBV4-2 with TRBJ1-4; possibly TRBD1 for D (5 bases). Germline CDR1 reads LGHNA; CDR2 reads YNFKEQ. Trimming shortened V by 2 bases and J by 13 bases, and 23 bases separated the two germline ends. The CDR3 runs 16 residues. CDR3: CASSQSFGAYPLRLFF. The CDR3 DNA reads TGTGCCAGCAGCCAAAGTTTTGGGGCCTACCCACTCAGACTGTTTTTT.

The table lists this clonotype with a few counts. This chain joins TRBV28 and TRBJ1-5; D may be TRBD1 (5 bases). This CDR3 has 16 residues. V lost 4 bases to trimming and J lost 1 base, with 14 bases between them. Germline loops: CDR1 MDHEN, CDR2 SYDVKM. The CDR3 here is CASSSLLEGSNQPQHF. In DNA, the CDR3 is TGTGCCAGCAGTTCCCTCCTGGAGGGGAGCAATCAGCCCCAGCATTTT.

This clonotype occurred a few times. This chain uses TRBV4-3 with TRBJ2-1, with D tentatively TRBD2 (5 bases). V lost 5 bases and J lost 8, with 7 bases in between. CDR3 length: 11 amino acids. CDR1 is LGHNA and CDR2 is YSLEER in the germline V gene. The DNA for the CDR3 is TGCGCCAGCAGCAACGGGGATGAGCAGTTCTTC. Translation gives CASSNGDEQFF.

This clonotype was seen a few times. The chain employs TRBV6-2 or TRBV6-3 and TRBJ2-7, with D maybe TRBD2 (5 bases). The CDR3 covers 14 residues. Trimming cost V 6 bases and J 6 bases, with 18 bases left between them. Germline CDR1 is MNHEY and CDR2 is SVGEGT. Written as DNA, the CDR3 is TGTGCCAGCAGATTCCTTCGGGAAGATGGCGAGCAGTACTTC. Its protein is CASRFLREDGEQYF.

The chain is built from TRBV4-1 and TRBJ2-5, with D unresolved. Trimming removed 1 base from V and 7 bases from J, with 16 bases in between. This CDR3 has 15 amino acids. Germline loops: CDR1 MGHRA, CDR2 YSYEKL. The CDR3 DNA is TGCGCCAGCAGCCAAGGTCTGGGCCACGGAAGGACCCAGTACTTC. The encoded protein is CASSQGLGHGRTQYF.

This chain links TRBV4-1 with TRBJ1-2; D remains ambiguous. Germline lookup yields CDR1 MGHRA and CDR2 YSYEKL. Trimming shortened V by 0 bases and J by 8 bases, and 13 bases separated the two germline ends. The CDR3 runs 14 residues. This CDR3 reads CASSQEGPGRGYTF. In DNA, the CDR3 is TGCGCCAGCAGCCAAGAAGGTCCCGGGAGGGGCTACACCTTC.

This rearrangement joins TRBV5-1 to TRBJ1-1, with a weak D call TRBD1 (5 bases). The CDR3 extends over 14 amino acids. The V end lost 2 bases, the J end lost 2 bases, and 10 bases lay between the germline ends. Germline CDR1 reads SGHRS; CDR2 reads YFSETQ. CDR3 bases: TGCGCCAGCAGCTTCCAGGGCCCCAACACTGAAGCTTTCTTT. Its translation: CASSFQGPNTEAFF.

For the CDR3, the DNA is TGTGCCAGCAGCCCTGAGTCCCGGGACATTGGGACCCAGTACTTC. Translation: CASSPESRDIGTQYF. The chain employs TRBV5-6 and TRBJ2-5; the D gene is possibly TRBD1 (6 bases). With 4 bases removed from V and 7 bases from J, the gap between germline ends came to 20 bases. In germline, CDR1 is SGHDT, CDR2 YYEEEE. CDR3 size: 15 residues.

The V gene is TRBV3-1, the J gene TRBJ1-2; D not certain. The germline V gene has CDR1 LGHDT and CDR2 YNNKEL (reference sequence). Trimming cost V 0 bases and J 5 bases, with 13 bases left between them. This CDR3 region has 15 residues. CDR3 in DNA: TGTGCCAGCAGCCAAGATAGACGGACTGTATATGGCTACACCTTC. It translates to CASSQDRRTVYGYTF.

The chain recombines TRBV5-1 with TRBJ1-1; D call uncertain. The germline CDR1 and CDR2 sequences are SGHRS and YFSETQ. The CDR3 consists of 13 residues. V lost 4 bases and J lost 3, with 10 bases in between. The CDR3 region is CASSRVDDTEAFF. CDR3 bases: TGCGCCAGCAGCAGAGTGGACGACACTGAAGCTTTCTTT. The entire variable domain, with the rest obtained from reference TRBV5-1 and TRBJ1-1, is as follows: KAGVTQTPRYLIKTRGQQVTLSCSPISGHRSVSWYQQTPGQGLQFLFEYFSETQRNKGNFPGRFSGRQFSNSRSEMNVSTLELGDSALYLCASSRVDDTEAFFGQGTRLTVV.

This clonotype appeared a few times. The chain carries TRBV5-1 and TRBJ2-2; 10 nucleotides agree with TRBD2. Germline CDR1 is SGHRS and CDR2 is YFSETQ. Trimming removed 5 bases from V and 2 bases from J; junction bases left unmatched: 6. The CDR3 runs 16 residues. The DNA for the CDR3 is TGCGCCAGCAGTATTAGCGGGGGGCTTAACACCGGGGAGCTGTTTTTT. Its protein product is CASSISGGLNTGELFF.

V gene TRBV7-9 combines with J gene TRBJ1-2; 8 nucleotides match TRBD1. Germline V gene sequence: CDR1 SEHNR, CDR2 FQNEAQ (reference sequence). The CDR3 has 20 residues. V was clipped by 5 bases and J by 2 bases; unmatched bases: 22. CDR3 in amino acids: CASSTQGFRGQARPNYGYTF. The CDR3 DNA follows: TGTGCCAGCAGCACACAGGGATTTCGGGGACAGGCCCGACCAAACTATGGCTACACCTTC. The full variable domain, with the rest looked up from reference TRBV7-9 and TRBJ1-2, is DTGVSQNPRHKITKRGQNVTFRCDPISEHNRLYWYRQTLGQGPEFLTYFQNEAQLEKSRLLSDRFSAERPKGSFSTLEIQRTEQGDSAMYLCASSTQGFRGQARPNYGYTFGSGTRLTVV.

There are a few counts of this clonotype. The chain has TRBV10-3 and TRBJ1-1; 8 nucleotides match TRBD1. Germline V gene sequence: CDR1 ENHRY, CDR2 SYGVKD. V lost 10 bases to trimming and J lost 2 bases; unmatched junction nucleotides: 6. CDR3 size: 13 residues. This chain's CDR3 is CATNDRGNTEAFF. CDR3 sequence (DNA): TGTGCCACAAACGACAGGGGAAACACTGAAGCTTTCTTT.

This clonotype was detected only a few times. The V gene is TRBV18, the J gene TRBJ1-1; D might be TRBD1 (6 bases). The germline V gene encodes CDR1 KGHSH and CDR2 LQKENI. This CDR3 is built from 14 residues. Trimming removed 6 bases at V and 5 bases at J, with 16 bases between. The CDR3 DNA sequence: TGTGCCAGCTCTCGCGTACAGGGTGGGACTGAAGCTTTCTTT. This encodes CASSRVQGGTEAFF.

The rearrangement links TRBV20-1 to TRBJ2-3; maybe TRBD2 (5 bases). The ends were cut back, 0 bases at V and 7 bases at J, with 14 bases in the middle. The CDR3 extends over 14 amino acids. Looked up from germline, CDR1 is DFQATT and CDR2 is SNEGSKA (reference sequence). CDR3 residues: CSARDPGLAYTQYF. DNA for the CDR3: TGCAGTGCTAGAGATCCCGGGCTAGCCTATACGCAGTATTTT.

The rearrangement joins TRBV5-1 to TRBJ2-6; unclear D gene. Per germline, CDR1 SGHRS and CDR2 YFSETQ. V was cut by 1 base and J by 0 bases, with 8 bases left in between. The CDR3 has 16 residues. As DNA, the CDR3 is TGCGCCAGCAGCTTGATAAGGAGCTCTGGGGCCAACGTCCTGACTTTC. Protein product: CASSLIRSSGANVLTF.

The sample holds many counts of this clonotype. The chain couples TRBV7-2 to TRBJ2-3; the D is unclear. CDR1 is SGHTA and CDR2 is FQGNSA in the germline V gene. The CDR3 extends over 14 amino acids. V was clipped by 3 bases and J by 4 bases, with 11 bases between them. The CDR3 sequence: CASSFNSGSDTQYF. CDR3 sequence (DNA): TGTGCCAGCAGCTTTAATAGTGGATCAGATACGCAGTATTTT.